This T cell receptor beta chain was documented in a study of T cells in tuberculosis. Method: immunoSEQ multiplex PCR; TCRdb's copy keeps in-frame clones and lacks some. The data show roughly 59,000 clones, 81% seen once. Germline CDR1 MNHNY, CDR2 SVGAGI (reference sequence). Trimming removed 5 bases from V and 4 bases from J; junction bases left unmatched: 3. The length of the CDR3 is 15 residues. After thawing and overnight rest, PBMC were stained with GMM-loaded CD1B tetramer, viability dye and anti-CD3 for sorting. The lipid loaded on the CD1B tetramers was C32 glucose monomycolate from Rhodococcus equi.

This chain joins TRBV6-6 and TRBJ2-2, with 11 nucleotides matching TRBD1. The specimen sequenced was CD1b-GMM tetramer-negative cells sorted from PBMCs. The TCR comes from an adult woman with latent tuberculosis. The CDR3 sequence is CASSGQGAFTGELFF. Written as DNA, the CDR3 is TGTGCCAGCAGTGGACAGGGGGCGTTCACCGGGGAGCTGTTTTTT.